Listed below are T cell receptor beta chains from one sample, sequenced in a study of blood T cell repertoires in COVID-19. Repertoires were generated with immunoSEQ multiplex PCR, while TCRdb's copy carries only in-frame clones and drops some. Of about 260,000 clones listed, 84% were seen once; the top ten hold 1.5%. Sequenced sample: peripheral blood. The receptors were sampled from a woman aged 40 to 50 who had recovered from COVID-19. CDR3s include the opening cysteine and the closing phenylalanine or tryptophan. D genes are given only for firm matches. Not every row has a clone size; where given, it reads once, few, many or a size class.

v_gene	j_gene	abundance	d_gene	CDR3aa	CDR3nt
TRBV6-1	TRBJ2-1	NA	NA	CASSEYDGVNNEQFF	TGTGCCAGCAGTGAATACGACGGGGTCAACAATGAGCAGTTCTTC
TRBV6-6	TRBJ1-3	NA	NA	CASIRHPGNTIYF	TGTGCCAGCATTAGACACCCCGGAAACACCATATATTTT
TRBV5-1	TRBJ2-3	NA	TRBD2	CASSRLGTSGDTQYF	TGCGCCAGCAGCCGCCTCGGGACTAGCGGAGATACGCAGTATTTT
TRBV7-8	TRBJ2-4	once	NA	CASSFGDGRRGGQYF	TGTGCCAGCAGCTTCGGTGATGGGAGGCGGGGTGGTCAGTACTTC
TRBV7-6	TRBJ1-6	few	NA	CASSLEQGSRSPLHF	TGTGCCAGCAGCTTGGAACAGGGTTCCCGATCACCCCTCCACTTT
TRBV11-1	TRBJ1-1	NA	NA	CASSTSAANTEAFF	TGTGCCAGCAGCACATCCGCTGCGAACACTGAAGCTTTCTTT
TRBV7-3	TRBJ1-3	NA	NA	CASSPAGGNTIYF	TGTGCCAGCAGCCCAGCGGGGGGAAACACCATATATTTT
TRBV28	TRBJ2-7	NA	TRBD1	CASRRGQGPYEQYF	TGTGCCAGCAGGAGAGGACAGGGACCCTACGAGCAGTACTTC
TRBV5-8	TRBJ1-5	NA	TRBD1	CASSYRQGNQPQHF	TGTGCCAGCAGCTATCGACAGGGGAATCAGCCCCAGCATTTT
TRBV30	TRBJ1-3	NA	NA	CAYTGGSGNTIYF	TGTGCCTACACGGGGGGATCTGGAAACACCATATATTTT
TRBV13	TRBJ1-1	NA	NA	CASTIALGLEAFF	TGTGCCAGCACCATAGCACTGGGACTTGAAGCTTTCTTT
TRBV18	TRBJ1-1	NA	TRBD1	CASSLGQGMNTEAFF	TGTGCCAGCTCACTGGGACAGGGGATGAACACTGAAGCTTTCTTT
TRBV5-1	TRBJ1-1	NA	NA	CASSLTTGSTEAFF	TGCGCCAGCAGCTTGACCACAGGGAGTACTGAAGCTTTCTTT
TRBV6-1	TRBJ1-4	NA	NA	CASSEARTLREKLFF	TGTGCCAGCAGTGAAGCCCGGACATTGAGGGAAAAACTGTTTTTT
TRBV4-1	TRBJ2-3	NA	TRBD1	CASSLIQGLADTQYF	TGCGCCAGCAGCCTAATACAGGGGCTTGCGGATACGCAGTATTTT
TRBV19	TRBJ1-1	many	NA	CASSIAQLNTEAFF	TGTGCCAGTAGTATAGCACAGCTGAACACTGAAGCTTTCTTT
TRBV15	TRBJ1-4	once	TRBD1	CATRNDRGPNEKLFF	TGTGCCACCAGAAACGACAGGGGCCCTAATGAAAAACTGTTTTTT
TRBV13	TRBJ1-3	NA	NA	CASSLGYTGNTIYF	TGTGCCAGCAGCTTAGGGTATACTGGAAACACCATATATTTT
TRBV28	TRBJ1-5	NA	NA	CASRQQVMGNQPQHF	TGTGCCAGCCGACAGCAGGTTATGGGGAATCAGCCCCAGCATTTT
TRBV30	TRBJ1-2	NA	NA	CAWSVTVGRDGYTF	TGTGCCTGGAGTGTAACGGTCGGGCGGGATGGCTACACCTTC
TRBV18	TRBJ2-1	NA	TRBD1	CASSPPGQRSDSSYNEQFF	TGTGCCAGCTCACCACCGGGACAGAGATCTGATAGCTCCTACAATGAGCAGTTCTTC
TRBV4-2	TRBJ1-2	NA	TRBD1	CASSQIKGQGYGYTF	TGTGCCAGCAGCCAGATAAAGGGACAGGGGTATGGCTACACCTTC
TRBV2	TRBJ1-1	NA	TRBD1	CASSEGGVRRAQGHTEAFF	TGTGCCAGCAGTGAGGGGGGTGTGAGACGCGCACAGGGGCACACTGAAGCTTTCTTT
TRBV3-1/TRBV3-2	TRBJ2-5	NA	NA	CASSQDVATRGETQYF	TGTGCCAGCAGCCAAGATGTGGCCACGAGGGGGGAGACCCAGTACTTC
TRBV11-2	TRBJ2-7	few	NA	CASSLGQHYEQYF	TGTGCCAGCAGCTTAGGACAGCATTACGAGCAGTACTTC
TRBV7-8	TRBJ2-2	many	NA	CASLRANTGELFF	TGTGCCAGTCTTCGGGCGAACACCGGGGAGCTGTTTTTT
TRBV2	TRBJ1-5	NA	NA	CASSGGQGNQPQHF	TGTGCCAGCAGTGGCGGACAAGGCAATCAGCCCCAGCATTTT
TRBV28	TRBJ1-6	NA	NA	CASTLDKRASPLHF	TGTGCCAGCACCTTGGACAAACGGGCCTCACCCCTCCACTTT
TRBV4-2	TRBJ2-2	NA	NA	CASSRYRNTGELFF	TGTGCCAGCAGCAGGTACAGAAACACCGGGGAGCTGTTTTTT
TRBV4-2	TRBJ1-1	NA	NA	CASSRSEGTEAFF	TGTGCCAGCAGCCGTTCGGAGGGCACTGAAGCTTTCTTT
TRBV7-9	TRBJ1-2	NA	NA	CASGTGDRYGYTF	TGTGCCAGCGGGACGGGAGACAGATATGGCTACACCTTC
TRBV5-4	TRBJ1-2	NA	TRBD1	CASSAGDSPYGYTF	TGTGCCAGCAGCGCTGGGGACAGCCCCTATGGCTACACCTTC
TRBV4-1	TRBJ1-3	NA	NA	CASSQENSGNTIYF	TGCGCCAGCAGCCAGGAGAACTCTGGAAACACCATATATTTT
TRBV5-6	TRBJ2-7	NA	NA	CASSLGPETADYEQYF	TGTGCCAGCAGCTTGGGACCTGAGACAGCAGACTACGAGCAGTACTTC
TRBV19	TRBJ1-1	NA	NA	CASRGLEAFF	TGTGCCAGTAGGGGCCTTGAAGCTTTCTTT
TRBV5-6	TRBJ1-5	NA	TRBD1	CASSWGTGAQPQHF	TGTGCCAGCAGCTGGGGGACAGGGGCTCAGCCCCAGCATTTT
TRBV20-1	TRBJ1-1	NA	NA	CSAPSPTEAFF	TGCAGTGCTCCCAGTCCCACTGAAGCTTTCTTT
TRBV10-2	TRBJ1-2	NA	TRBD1	CASMGQFYGYTF	TGCGCCAGCATGGGACAGTTCTATGGCTACACCTTC
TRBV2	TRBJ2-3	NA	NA	CASRVLWASTDTQYF	TGTGCCAGCAGGGTTCTATGGGCTAGCACAGATACGCAGTATTTT
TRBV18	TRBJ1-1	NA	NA	CASSPLQGSTEAFF	TGTGCCAGCTCACCACTTCAGGGGAGCACTGAAGCTTTCTTT
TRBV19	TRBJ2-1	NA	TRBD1	CASSRTPGQGVNEQFF	TGTGCCAGTAGTAGGACCCCGGGACAGGGTGTTAATGAGCAGTTCTTC
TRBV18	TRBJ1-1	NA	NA	CASSPRDKNTEAFF	TGTGCCAGCTCACCACGGGACAAGAACACTGAAGCTTTCTTT
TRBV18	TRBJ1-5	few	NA	CASSPGGIDQPQHF	TGTGCCAGCTCACCAGGGGGCATAGATCAGCCCCAGCATTTT
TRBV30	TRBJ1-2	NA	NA	CAWSGVGEDYGYTF	TGTGCCTGGAGTGGGGTAGGGGAGGACTATGGCTACACCTTC
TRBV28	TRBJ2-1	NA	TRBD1	CASSLGGTGGRPLEQFF	TGTGCCAGCAGTTTAGGGGGGACAGGGGGCCGCCCCCTGGAGCAGTTCTTC
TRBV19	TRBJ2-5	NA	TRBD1	CASSATGGAGETQYF	TGTGCCAGTAGTGCTACAGGGGGCGCGGGAGAGACCCAGTACTTC
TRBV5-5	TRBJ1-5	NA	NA	CASSWTVDQPQHF	TGTGCCAGCAGTTGGACAGTGGATCAGCCCCAGCATTTT
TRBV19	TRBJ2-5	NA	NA	CASSQQVAETQYF	TGTGCCAGTAGTCAACAGGTAGCAGAGACCCAGTACTTC